The 22 T cell receptor beta chains reported below all come from one sample, sequenced in a study of shared clonotypes between healthy human individuals. The assay was immunoSEQ multiplex PCR, and TCRdb's table has in-frame clones only and misses some. The sample carries over 850,000 clones, about four fifths recorded once. Sequencing used memory CD4+ T cells from PBMCs. The subset was: CD45RA-negative fraction. The receptors originated from a man younger than 30 in good health. Some clones in this sample may be carry-over from other donors' samples.

The chain combines TRBV5-1 with TRBJ2-1; TRBD2 agrees at 10 bases. The germline gives CDR1 SGHRS, CDR2 YFSETQ. V lost 0 bases to trimming and J lost 8 bases; unmatched junction nucleotides: 11. There are 17 residues in the CDR3. CDR3 sequence reads: CASSLAYASGSFDEQFF. CDR3 sequence (DNA): TGCGCCAGCAGCTTGGCGTATGCTAGCGGGAGTTTCGATGAGCAGTTCTTC.

The V and J genes are TRBV27 and TRBJ2-1; 8 nucleotides match TRBD2. Trimming at V came to 8 bases and at J to 5 bases, leaving 11 bases not matched to a gene. The CDR3 is made up of 15 amino acids. CDR1 and CDR2 (germline): MNHEY, SMNVEV (reference sequence). CDR3 DNA sequence: TGTGCCAGCCGGGGGGGCGGGGGACATAACAATGAGCAGTTCTTC. It specifies CASRGGGGHNNEQFF.

With regard to this clone: This sample also contains other DNA sequences that code for the same CDR3. The chain is built from TRBV5-1 and TRBJ2-5; TRBD2 matches at 10 bases. The V gene's germline CDR1 is SGHRS and CDR2 YFSETQ. The CDR3 has 14 residues. With V trimmed by 2 bases and J by 3 bases, 1 base remained unmatched. Here the CDR3 reads CASSLAGGEETQYF. The DNA for the CDR3 is TGCGCCAGCAGCTTAGCGGGAGGGGAAGAGACCCAGTACTTC.

Concerning this clone: The sample carries other DNA sequences with the same CDR3. The V call is TRBV5-4, the J call TRBJ1-5; no definite D call. Looked up from germline, CDR1 is SGHNT and CDR2 is YYREEE (reference sequence). This CDR3 region has 13 residues. The ends were cut back, 0 bases at V and 6 bases at J, with 7 bases in the middle. The CDR3 DNA reads as TGTGCCAGCAGCTTGGATAGTAGTCAGCCCCAGCATTTT. Translation gives CASSLDSSQPQHF.

This clone was seen repeatedly, ten times or more. The rearrangement joins TRBV7-6 to TRBJ1-4, with D possibly being TRBD1 (5 bases). Germline CDR1 SGHVS, CDR2 FNYEAQ. V was pared by 4 bases and J by 5 bases, with 17 bases between. The CDR3 spans 16 residues. The CDR3 nucleotides are TGTGCCAGCAGCTCCATGGGTGCCGGACACAATGAAAAACTGTTTTTT. Translation: CASSSMGAGHNEKLFF.

The chain couples TRBV5-1 to TRBJ2-3; no firm D call. Trimming removed 0 bases at V and 10 bases at J, with 9 bases between. The CDR3 sequence is 12 residues long. Germline V gene sequence: CDR1 SGHRS, CDR2 YFSETQ. CDR3 sequence: CASSLGAAPQYF. CDR3 coding DNA: TGCGCCAGCAGCTTGGGGGCCGCCCCGCAGTATTTT.

In this sample, this clone turned up a few times. The rearrangement links TRBV5-1 to TRBJ1-1, with 8 bases identical to TRBD1. The CDR3 contains 14 residues. The trim removed 4 bases at V and 4 bases at J, leaving 6 bases unmatched. CDR1 and CDR2 (germline): SGHRS, YFSETQ. Written as DNA, the CDR3 is TGCGCCAGCAGCCCCGACAGGGGAACCACTGAAGCTTTCTTT. Translation: CASSPDRGTTEAFF.

This chain links TRBV12-5 with TRBJ2-3; D gene ambiguous. V was clipped by 7 bases and J by 2 bases, with 10 bases between them. The V gene's germline CDR1 is LGHNT and CDR2 FRNRAP. The CDR3 loop spans 13 amino acids. CDR3 bases: TGTGCTAGTGACTTGGGGTACACAGATACGCAGTATTTT. As protein: CASDLGYTDTQYF.

V and J are TRBV5-1 and TRBJ1-4, with 9 bases matching TRBD1. Germline CDR1 reads SGHRS; CDR2 reads YFSETQ. There are 17 residues in the CDR3. The ends lost 0 bases at V and 2 bases at J; junction bases unmatched: 5. The CDR3 nucleotides are TGCGCCAGCAGCTTGGCGGGACAGGGCGTCACTAATGAAAAACTGTTTTTT. Its protein product is CASSLAGQGVTNEKLFF. The full variable domain, with the rest looked up from reference TRBV5-1 and TRBJ1-4, is KAGVTQTPRYLIKTRGQQVTLSCSPISGHRSVSWYQQTPGQGLQFLFEYFSETQRNKGNFPGRFSGRQFSNSRSEMNVSTLELGDSALYLCASSLAGQGVTNEKLFFGSGTQLSVL.

This clone appeared a few times. The CDR3, as DNA: TGTGCCAGCAGCTTGGGACAGAATCCAAACTACGAGCAGTACTTC. Its translation is CASSLGQNPNYEQYF. The chain couples TRBV11-2 to TRBJ2-7, with 7 bases matching TRBD1. The germline V gene has CDR1 SGHAT and CDR2 FQNNGV. The CDR3 length is 15 residues. V dropped 3 bases and J dropped 3; count of bases not matched to a gene: 8.

This clone was observed at least ten times. V usage is TRBV30 and J usage is TRBJ1-1; D is possibly TRBD1 (6 bases). The CDR3 extends over 16 amino acids. The V end was cut by 4 bases, the J end by 4 bases, with 22 bases between. Germline CDR1 and CDR2: GTSNPN and SVGIG (reference sequence). CDR3 sequence reads: CAWTILGAGEGTEAFF. The CDR3 DNA reads TGTGCCTGGACCATCCTGGGGGCGGGGGAGGGCACTGAAGCTTTCTTT. The full variable domain, in which reference TRBV30 and TRBJ1-1 provide the parts outside the CDR3, is SQTIHQWPATLVQPVGSPLSLECTVEGTSNPNLYWYRQAAGRGLQLLFYSVGIGQISSEVPQNLSASRPQDRQFILSSKKLLLSDSGFYLCAWTILGAGEGTEAFFGQGTRLTVV.

The chain recombines TRBV7-2 with TRBJ2-1; TRBD2 agrees at 9 bases. Germline V CDR1 and CDR2: SGHTA, FQGNSA. The junction had 1 base not matched to a gene; V was cut back by 0 bases and J by 4 bases. The CDR3 has 15 residues. CDR3 region: CASSLASGGYNEQFF. The CDR3 DNA follows: TGTGCCAGCAGCTTAGCTAGCGGGGGATACAATGAGCAGTTCTTC.

A word on this clone: A read error is the likely source, as a far larger clone sits one nucleotide away. The rearrangement uses TRBV27 and TRBJ1-1; 7 bases fit TRBD1. The length of the CDR3 is 14 residues. Trimming removed 4 bases from V and 1 base from J; junction bases left unmatched: 3. The germline V gene encodes CDR1 MNHEY and CDR2 SMNVEV (reference sequence). The CDR3 spells CASSSDRANTEAFF. The CDR3 bases are TGTGCCAGCAGTTCAGACAGGGCGAACACTGAAGCTTTCTTT.

The rearrangement uses TRBV18 and TRBJ2-1, with D possibly matching TRBD1 (6 bases). Germline V gives CDR1 KGHSH, CDR2 LQKENI. The CDR3 length is 15 residues. Trimming took off 5 bases at V and 0 bases at J, with 11 bases between the two ends. The CDR3 DNA is TGTGCCAGCTCAAATACAGGGAGCTCCTACAATGAGCAGTTCTTC. It is translated as CASSNTGSSYNEQFF.

This chain joins TRBV7-3 and TRBJ2-7; a possible D gene is TRBD1 (5 bases). The V gene lost 4 bases and the J gene lost 2 bases, with 18 bases spanning the gap. The CDR3 is 16 residues long. Germline V gene lookup returns CDR1 SGHTA and CDR2 FQGTGA. CDR3 region: CASSSFPTDRTYEQYF. As DNA, the CDR3 is TGTGCCAGCAGCTCCTTTCCAACCGACAGAACCTACGAGCAGTACTTC.

The chain's CDR3 is CASSGQYSTDTQYF. CDR3 in DNA: TGTGCCAGCAGTGGACAGTATAGCACAGATACGCAGTATTTT. The V gene is TRBV25-1, the J gene TRBJ2-3, with D possibly being TRBD1 (5 bases). CDR1 is MGHDK and CDR2 is SYGVNS in the germline V gene. V dropped 4 bases and J dropped 0 bases, with 8 bases sitting between them. The CDR3 length is 14 residues. Variable domain in full (rest from reference TRBV25-1 and TRBJ2-3): EADIYQTPRYLVIGTGKKITLECSQTMGHDKMYWYQQDPGMELHLIHYSYGVNSTEKGDLSSESTVSRIRTEHFPLTLESARPSHTSQYLCASSGQYSTDTQYFGPGTRLTVL.

As concerns this clone: The same CDR3 can be traced to other DNA sequences in this sample. This sequence joins TRBV28 and TRBJ2-3, with 10 bases fitting TRBD2. The CDR3 is 14 amino acids. Germline V gene data show CDR1 as MDHEN and CDR2 as SYDVKM. The V segment lost 5 bases and the J segment 1 base; nucleotides outside the gene matches: 0. The CDR3 spells CASSLAGGTDTQYF. DNA of the CDR3: TGTGCCAGCAGTCTAGCGGGGGGCACAGATACGCAGTATTTT.

As regards this clone: Being one base from a much bigger clone, this may be a read error. This CDR3 is also generated by other DNA sequences in the sample. The gene calls are TRBV11-3 and TRBJ2-2; D remains ambiguous. The CDR3 has 12 residues. The germline V gene encodes CDR1 SGHNT and CDR2 YENEEA. The germline V and J ends were trimmed by 3 bases and 1 base, with 0 bases remaining between them. CDR3 bases: TGTGCCAGCAGCTTGAACACCGGGGAGCTGTTTTTT. This encodes CASSLNTGELFF.

About this clone itself: A far larger clone is one base from this, pointing to a likely read error. The chain couples TRBV4-1 to TRBJ2-5; a weak D match, TRBD1 (5 bases). The CDR3 has 14 residues. Germline values: CDR1 MGHRA, CDR2 YSYEKL. CDR3 nucleotides: TGCGCCAGCAGCCGAGCAGGGATCCAAGGGACCCAGTACTTC. It translates to CASSRAGIQGTQYF.

To note about this clone: Other DNA variants within this sample encode the same CDR3. This chain connects TRBV28 to TRBJ2-3; 11 bases line up with TRBD2. J gave up 4 bases and V 2 bases, and 2 bases lay outside the gene matches. The CDR3 totals 15 residues. Germline CDR1 reads MDHEN; CDR2 reads SYDVKM. The CDR3 coding sequence is TGTGCCAGCAGTTTACTAGCGGGAGGCGCAGATACGCAGTATTTT. Amino acid sequence: CASSLLAGGADTQYF. Supplemented by reference TRBV28 and TRBJ2-3, the full variable domain reads DVKVTQSSRYLVKRTGEKVFLECVQDMDHENMFWYRQDPGLGLRLIYFSYDVKMKEKGDIPEGYSVSREKKERFSLILESASTNQTSMYLCASSLLAGGADTQYFGPGTRLTVL.

This rearrangement joins TRBV4-2 to TRBJ2-1; D is uncertain. There are 15 residues in the CDR3. Trimming left V 0 bases short and J 0 bases short, with 6 bases between. Germline V gives CDR1 LGHNA, CDR2 YNFKEQ. The DNA for the CDR3 is TGTGCCAGCAGCCAAGAGCCCAGCTCCTACAATGAGCAGTTCTTC. This encodes CASSQEPSSYNEQFF.

The V call is TRBV30, the J call TRBJ2-7; D is unresolved. Looked up from germline, CDR1 is GTSNPN and CDR2 is SVGIG (reference sequence). CDR3 length equals 12 residues. Deletions cut 5 bases from V and 2 bases from J, with 10 bases between. The CDR3 nucleotides read TGTGCCTGGGGACCGGGTACCTACGAGCAGTACTTC. It translates to CAWGPGTYEQYF.